This T cell receptor beta chain is from a study of shared clonotypes between healthy human individuals. The germline V gene has CDR1 SGHNT and CDR2 YYREEE (reference sequence). V was pared by 4 bases and J by 5 bases, with 9 bases of the junction left unmatched. The CDR3 is 14 residues long. Study-wide points: Rarefaction showed that sequencing of sorted subsets was incomplete (despite large depth).

Points on this clone: Antigen: not known.

Assay execution took place at the deep level. TCRdb keeps only in-frame clones here, not all; method: immunoSEQ multiplex PCR. The sample carries about 1.1 million clones, around three quarters recorded once. Sequenced sample: memory CD4+ T cells from PBMCs. The subset is: CD45RA-negative fraction. The clonotype was recovered from a man aged 18 to 29 in good health. Some clones in this sample may be carry-over from other donors' samples. The genes are TRBV5-4 and TRBJ2-7; the match to TRBD1 covers 7 bases. The CDR3 region has the DNA TGTGCCAGCAGCCCGACAGGGCGGAAAAACGAGCAGTACTTC. Its translation: CASSPTGRKNEQYF. Variable domain in full (rest from reference TRBV5-4 and TRBJ2-7): ETGVTQSPTHLIKTRGQQVTLRCSSQSGHNTVSWYQQALGQGPQFIFQYYREEENGRGNFPPRFSGLQFPNYSSELNVNALELDDSALYLCASSPTGRKNEQYFGPGTRLTVT.